A selection of T cell receptor beta chains follows, all from one sample in a study of post-analysis software for immune sequencing data. Each CDR3 protein gets one entry after TCRdb re-called the PCR reads with MiXCR. The repertoire includes about 810,000 distinct CDR3 sequences, approximately 50% of them detected once, and approximately 4.3% sits in the top ten. The sequencing input was blood. The receptors were sampled from a girl aged 10 to 17 with multiple sclerosis. Both conserved end residues are trimmed from each CDR3.

v_gene: TRBV2
CDR3aa: ASSEMITGAVTGELF

v_gene: TRBV14
CDR3aa: ASSPGGAGAHFNEQF

v_gene: TRBV4-1
CDR3aa: ASSQEGGFYEQY

v_gene: TRBV6-5
CDR3aa: ASHDNRGRDEQF

v_gene: TRBV29-1
CDR3aa: SVEENAGWYGYT

v_gene: TRBV12-3/TRBV12-4
CDR3aa: ASKLRRNTEAF

v_gene: TRBV2
CDR3aa: ASFLNYEQY

v_gene: TRBV7-9
CDR3aa: ASSLWDRMAYEQY

v_gene: TRBV7-2
CDR3aa: ASSLQRGLAGVYEQY

v_gene: TRBV12-3/TRBV12-4
CDR3aa: ATGERLAGGPAYNEQF

v_gene: TRBV12-3/TRBV12-4
CDR3aa: ASSTTMRNTRTDTQY

v_gene: TRBV20-1
CDR3aa: SALAIFTSGGTGELF

v_gene: TRBV27
CDR3aa: ASSLSRASGRTQY

v_gene: TRBV20-1
CDR3aa: SAINLGTRETQY

v_gene: TRBV21-1
CDR3aa: ASSKELCGEQF

v_gene: TRBV20-1
CDR3aa: SARDILARTTDTQY

v_gene: TRBV14
CDR3aa: ASSQERHSSVT

v_gene: TRBV12-3/TRBV12-4
CDR3aa: ASPDQTGNGYT

v_gene: TRBV6-6
CDR3aa: ASSPGGTGETQY

v_gene: TRBV25-1
CDR3aa: ASSEFREHEQF

v_gene: TRBV12-5
CDR3aa: ASGLVSGSYNEQF

v_gene: TRBV25-1
CDR3aa: ASSGRSRYEQY

v_gene: TRBV4-1
CDR3aa: ASSQVGQGLRYSHGYT

v_gene: TRBV20-1
CDR3aa: SARESPGGPSGYT

v_gene: TRBV29-1
CDR3aa: SVEVYRGELLRSYEQY